These T cell receptor beta chains were read from a single sample in a study of blood T cell repertoires in COVID-19. Produced via immunoSEQ multiplex PCR; TCRdb's table is partial and in-frame only. Here the sample spans 140,000 to 150,000 clones, approximately 92% being singletons. The sample was peripheral blood. The receptors derive from a man between 18 and 35 years old with COVID-19, enrolled during active disease. Each CDR3 is given with its conserved first and last residue. The D gene is left open where the match is weak. Size is omitted from some rows. Given values are once, few, many or a class for expanded clones.

size	D	V	J	DNA	CDR3
.	TRBD1	TRBV7-8	TRBJ2-7	TGTGCCAGCAGCAAGACAGGGGGCCCCTACGAGCAGTACTTC	CASSKTGGPYEQYF
.	.	TRBV7-2	TRBJ2-7	TGTGCCAGCAGCGCGGTCACAGGGCGGTCACGCGAGCAGTACTTC	CASSAVTGRSREQYF
.	.	TRBV7-8	TRBJ2-1	TGTGCCAGCAGCGCGCTAGAGGATGAGCAGTTCTTC	CASSALEDEQFF
.	TRBD2	TRBV4-2	TRBJ2-3	TGTGCCAGCAGCCCACTAGCGGGAGCAACAGATACGCAGTATTTT	CASSPLAGATDTQYF
.	TRBD1	TRBV28	TRBJ1-4	TGTGCCAGCAGTTTTCCCGGGACAGGGAATGAAAAACTGCTTTTT	CASSFPGTGNEKLLF
.	TRBD1	TRBV11-2	TRBJ2-7	TGTGCCAGCAGCTTAGGGCCACAGGGGATCGAGCAGTACTTC	CASSLGPQGIEQYF
.	.	TRBV3-1/TRBV3-2	TRBJ1-1	TGTGCCAGCAGCCAAGGCAGGGGAGCTTTCTTT	CASSQGRGAFF
.	.	TRBV6-2/TRBV6-3	TRBJ2-7	TGTGCCAGCAGTTACGCGGGACGGGACTACGAGCAGTACTTC	CASSYAGRDYEQYF
.	.	TRBV29-1	TRBJ2-2	TGCAGCGTTGACTCGAACACCGGGGAGCTGTTTTTT	CSVDSNTGELFF
.	TRBD1	TRBV27	TRBJ2-7	TGTGCCAGTACCGGGACAGGTGTGAAGCAGTACTTC	CASTGTGVKQYF
.	.	TRBV7-3	TRBJ1-1	TGTGCCAGCAGCCCCGCAATCGGGGGTCGCACTGAAGCTTTCTTT	CASSPAIGGRTEAFF
.	TRBD1	TRBV29-1	TRBJ2-7	TGCAGCGCCGGACAGGGGGTTCCCTACGAGCAGTACTTC	CSAGQGVPYEQYF
.	TRBD1	TRBV2	TRBJ2-6	TGTGCCAGCAGTGAAGCACAGGGGGCTGGGGCCAACGTCCTGACTTTC	CASSEAQGAGANVLTF
.	.	TRBV28	TRBJ1-6	TGTGCCAGCAGCCGAGTCAATTCACCCCTCCACTTT	CASSRVNSPLHF
.	.	TRBV28	TRBJ1-5	TGTGCCAGCAGATCCGTCGGTAGCAATCAGCCCCAGCATTTT	CASRSVGSNQPQHF
few	TRBD1	TRBV2	TRBJ1-6	TGTGCCAGCAGTGTCCAGAACGGGGACAGCTCCTATAATTCACCCCTCCACTTT	CASSVQNGDSSYNSPLHF
.	TRBD1	TRBV3-1/TRBV3-2	TRBJ1-2	TGTGCCAGCAGCCAGGGGACAGTCTATGGCTACACCTTC	CASSQGTVYGYTF
.	.	TRBV3-1/TRBV3-2	TRBJ2-5	TGTGCCAGCAGCCCTCGACAGGTTTTCTCGTCGGAGACCCAGTACTTC	CASSPRQVFSSETQYF
.	.	TRBV5-4	TRBJ2-7	TGTGCCAGCAGCCCGGGAGAGTCCTACGAGCAGTACTTC	CASSPGESYEQYF
.	.	TRBV18	TRBJ2-3	TGTGCCAGCTCACCGGGGGGGGCGTTCTCAGATACGCAGTATTTT	CASSPGGAFSDTQYF
.	TRBD1	TRBV4-2	TRBJ1-5	TGTGCCAGCAGCCAAGATCGCAGGGGGCTGGGGCAGCCCCAGCATTTT	CASSQDRRGLGQPQHF
.	.	TRBV24-1	TRBJ2-5	TGTGCCACCAGTGACGCAGGAGCGGCAGAGACCCAGTACTTC	CATSDAGAAETQYF
once	.	TRBV27	TRBJ2-1	TGTGCCAGCAGGGCTGGGGGCGGTGAGCAGTTCTTC	CASRAGGGEQFF
.	TRBD1	TRBV18	TRBJ2-3	TGTGCCAGCTCACCGCGGGACGGGACAGGGGGCTCGGATACGCAGTATTTT	CASSPRDGTGGSDTQYF
.	TRBD1	TRBV5-6	TRBJ1-4	TGTGCCAGCAGCCCCCCTCCGGGACAGGGATCAACTAATGAAAAACTGTTTTTT	CASSPPPGQGSTNEKLFF
.	.	TRBV6-2/TRBV6-3	TRBJ2-1	TGTGCCAGCAGTTATACTGAGTTCTACAATGAGCAGTTCTTC	CASSYTEFYNEQFF
once	TRBD2	TRBV5-6	TRBJ2-7	TGTGCCAGCAGCTGGGGGACTAGCGGGAAGAAGCAGTACTTC	CASSWGTSGKKQYF
.	TRBD2	TRBV19	TRBJ2-2	TGTGCCAGTAGTATTACTAGCGGGAGAGGAACCGGGGAGCTGTTTTTT	CASSITSGRGTGELFF
.	.	TRBV20-1	TRBJ1-2	TGCAGTGCTAGTCTTTGGGGGGGCTATGGCTACACCTTC	CSASLWGGYGYTF
.	.	TRBV19	TRBJ1-1	TGTGCCAGTAGTATTCAGATGAACAGGAACACTGAAGCTTTCTTT	CASSIQMNRNTEAFF
.	TRBD1	TRBV6-2/TRBV6-3	TRBJ1-5	TGTGCCAGCAGTTATCAGGGGGAGCAGAATCAGCCCCAGCATTTT	CASSYQGEQNQPQHF
.	TRBD2	TRBV28	TRBJ2-7	TGTGCCAGCAGGCCTAAACCGGGAGGCGAGCAGTACTTC	CASRPKPGGEQYF
.	.	TRBV12-3/TRBV12-4	TRBJ2-1	TGTGCCAGCAGTTCTAGGGGGATCAATGAGCAGTTCTTC	CASSSRGINEQFF
.	.	TRBV12-3/TRBV12-4	TRBJ1-5	TGTGCCAGCAGTCTAACAGGGAATCAGCCCCAGCATTTT	CASSLTGNQPQHF
.	TRBD1	TRBV6-2/TRBV6-3	TRBJ2-7	TGTGCCAGCAGTCTCGGACAGGGGAACCACGAGCAGTACTTC	CASSLGQGNHEQYF
.	TRBD1	TRBV9	TRBJ1-1	TGTGCCAGCAGCGAACTGGACAGGGGGGCCGACACTGAAGCTTTCTTT	CASSELDRGADTEAFF
.	.	TRBV12-3/TRBV12-4	TRBJ1-2	TGTGCCAGCAGTTTCGGGGAAGCTGATGGCTACACCTTC	CASSFGEADGYTF
.	.	TRBV4-3	TRBJ2-1	TGCGCCAGCAGCCAAGACAGTTACAATGAGCAGTTCTTC	CASSQDSYNEQFF
.	TRBD1	TRBV7-9	TRBJ2-7	TGTGCCAGCAGCTTTCCTTCAGGGGGCCGATACGAGCAGTACTTC	CASSFPSGGRYEQYF
.	TRBD1	TRBV3-1/TRBV3-2	TRBJ1-3	TGTGCCAGCAGCCCCCCACAGGGGGATGGAAACACCATATATTTT	CASSPPQGDGNTIYF
.	.	TRBV7-6	TRBJ2-3	TGTGCCAGCAGCTTCCCGGACCAGGGGGGATCAGATACGCAGTATTTT	CASSFPDQGGSDTQYF
.	.	TRBV28	TRBJ2-6	TGTGCCAGCAGTTTTGGGGGGACTGGGGCCAACGTCCTGACTTTC	CASSFGGTGANVLTF
.	TRBD1	TRBV2	TRBJ2-7	TGTGCCAGCAGGGCCACAGGGGTCGAGCAGTACTTC	CASRATGVEQYF
.	TRBD1	TRBV27	TRBJ2-5	TGTGCCAGCAATCGACAGGGGGCACGTAGAGAGACCCAGTACTTC	CASNRQGARRETQYF
.	TRBD1	TRBV20-1	TRBJ1-5	TGCAGTGCTAGTGTGACAGGGGGTCAGCCCCAGCATTTT	CSASVTGGQPQHF
.	.	TRBV2	TRBJ1-3	TGTGCCAGCAGTTGGGGGCGGCTTGCTGGAAACACCATATATTTT	CASSWGRLAGNTIYF
.	TRBD1	TRBV7-2	TRBJ1-4	TGTGCCAGCAGCCGACAGGGCGGTGAAAAACTGTTTTTT	CASSRQGGEKLFF
.	TRBD2	TRBV28	TRBJ2-5	TGTGCCAGCAACTTCCCTCGGGGGACTAGCGGGGCCGCGTACTTC	CASNFPRGTSGAAYF
.	TRBD1	TRBV5-5	TRBJ2-7	TGTGCCAGCAGCCTTACAGGGGGCGGCTACGAGCAGTACTTC	CASSLTGGGYEQYF
few	.	TRBV19	TRBJ1-2	TGTGCCAGTACTAAGAATTGGAACTATGGCTACACCTTC	CASTKNWNYGYTF
.	TRBD1	TRBV5-1	TRBJ1-4	TGCGCCAGCAGCCCCCAGGGGGCTAATGAAAAACTGTTTTTT	CASSPQGANEKLFF
.	TRBD1	TRBV7-8	TRBJ2-7	TGTGCCAGCAGCTTAGTACAGGGGGACGAGCAGTACTTC	CASSLVQGDEQYF
.	TRBD2	TRBV3-1/TRBV3-2	TRBJ2-4	TGTGCCAGCAGCGTACATGCCGGGACTAGCGGGGTAAACATTCAGTACTTC	CASSVHAGTSGVNIQYF
.	TRBD1	TRBV7-9	TRBJ1-4	TGTGCCAGCAGCTTAGTAGGACAGGGGGGTGAAAAACTGCTTTTT	CASSLVGQGGEKLLF
.	TRBD1	TRBV10-3	TRBJ1-2	TGTGCCACCCCCAACGGGACAGGGGACGGCTACACCTTC	CATPNGTGDGYTF
.	.	TRBV7-3	TRBJ2-6	TGTGCCAGCAGCTTAACCGGGGTGGTATCGGGGGCCAACGTCCTGACTTTC	CASSLTGVVSGANVLTF
.	TRBD2	TRBV18	TRBJ2-7	TGTGCCAGCTCACCACCGCCAGCGGGAGGTGAGCAGTACTTC	CASSPPPAGGEQYF
.	.	TRBV19	TRBJ2-1	TGTGCCAGTAGTATGGGGAGACTGACTGAGCAGTTCTTC	CASSMGRLTEQFF
.	TRBD1	TRBV28	TRBJ2-1	TGTGCCAGCACCCCGGACAGGGGAAATGAGCAGTTCTTC	CASTPDRGNEQFF
.	TRBD1	TRBV28	TRBJ2-5	TGTGCCAGCAGTTCAGGAGGACAGGGACGAGAGACCCAGTACTTC	CASSSGGQGRETQYF